The clone carrying this T cell receptor (beta chain) was seen a few times. This record belongs to a study of control samples from healthy donors and cancer patients. The table came from immunoSEQ multiplex PCR; TCRdb's copy has only in-frame clones and leaves some out. The sample lists around 250,000 clones, around 80% occurring once. V dropped 2 bases and J dropped 8; count of bases not matched to a gene: 8. The CDR3 extends over 15 amino acids. From germline, CDR1 is KGHSH and CDR2 LQKENI. This TCR derives from a woman in her sixties or seventies with lung cancer. V usage is TRBV18 and J usage is TRBJ2-1; 8 bases match TRBD2. Input material: PBMCs. The CDR3, as DNA: TGTGCCAGCTCACCAGGACTAGCTCAGGCCCATGAGCAGTTCTTC. Translating it yields CASSPGLAQAHEQFF.